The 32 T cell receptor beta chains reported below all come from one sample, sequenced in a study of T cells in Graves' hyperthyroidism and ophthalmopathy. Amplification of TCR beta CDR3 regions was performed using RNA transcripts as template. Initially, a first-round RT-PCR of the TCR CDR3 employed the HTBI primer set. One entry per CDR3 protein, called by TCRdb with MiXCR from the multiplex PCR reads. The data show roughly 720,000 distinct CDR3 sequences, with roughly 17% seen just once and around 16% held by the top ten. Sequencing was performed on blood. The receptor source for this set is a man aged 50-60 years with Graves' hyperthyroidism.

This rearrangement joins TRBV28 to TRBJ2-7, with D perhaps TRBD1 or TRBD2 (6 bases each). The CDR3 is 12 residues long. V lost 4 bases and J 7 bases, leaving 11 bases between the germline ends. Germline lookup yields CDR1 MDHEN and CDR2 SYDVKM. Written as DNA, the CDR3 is TGTGCCAGCAGTTCGCAGGGGAGGGAGCAGTACTTC. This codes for CASSSQGREQYF.

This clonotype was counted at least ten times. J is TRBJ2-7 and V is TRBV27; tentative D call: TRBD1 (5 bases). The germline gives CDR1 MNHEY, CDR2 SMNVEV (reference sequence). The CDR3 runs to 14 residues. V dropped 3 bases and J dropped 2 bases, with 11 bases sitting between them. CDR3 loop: CASSFARATYEQYF. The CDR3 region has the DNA TGTGCCAGCAGTTTTGCCAGGGCCACCTACGAGCAGTACTTC.

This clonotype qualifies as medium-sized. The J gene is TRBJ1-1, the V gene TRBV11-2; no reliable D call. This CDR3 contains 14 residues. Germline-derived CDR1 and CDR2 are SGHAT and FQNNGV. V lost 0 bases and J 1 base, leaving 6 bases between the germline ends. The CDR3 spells CASSLDLWNTEAFF. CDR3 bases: TGTGCCAGCAGCTTAGATCTGTGGAACACTGAAGCTTTCTTT.

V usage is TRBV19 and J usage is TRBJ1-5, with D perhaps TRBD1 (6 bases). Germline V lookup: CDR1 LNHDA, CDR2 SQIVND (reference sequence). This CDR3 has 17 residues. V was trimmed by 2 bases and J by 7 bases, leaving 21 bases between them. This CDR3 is CASSISSGQRIGQPQHF. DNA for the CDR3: TGTGCCAGTAGTATATCCTCGGGACAACGGATAGGCCAGCCCCAGCATTTT.

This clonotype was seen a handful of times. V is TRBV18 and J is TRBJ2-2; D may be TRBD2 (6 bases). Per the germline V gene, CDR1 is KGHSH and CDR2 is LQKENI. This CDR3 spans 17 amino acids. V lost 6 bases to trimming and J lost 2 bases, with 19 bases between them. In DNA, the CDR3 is TGTGCCAGCTCCGGTCTACTCCGGGACTCCAACACCGGGGAGCTGTTTTTT. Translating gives CASSGLLRDSNTGELFF.

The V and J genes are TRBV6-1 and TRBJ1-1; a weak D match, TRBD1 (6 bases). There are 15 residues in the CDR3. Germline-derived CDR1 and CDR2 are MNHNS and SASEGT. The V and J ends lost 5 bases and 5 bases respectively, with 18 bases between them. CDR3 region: CASSFTGTPGTEAFF. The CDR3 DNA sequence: TGTGCCAGCAGTTTTACCGGGACACCTGGGACTGAAGCTTTCTTT.

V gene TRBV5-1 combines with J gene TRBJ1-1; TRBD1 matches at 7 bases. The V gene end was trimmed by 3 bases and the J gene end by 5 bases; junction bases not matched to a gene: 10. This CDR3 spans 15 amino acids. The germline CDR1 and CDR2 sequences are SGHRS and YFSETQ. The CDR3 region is CASSSLGGGGTEAFF. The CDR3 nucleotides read TGCGCCAGCAGCTCCTTAGGGGGCGGCGGGACTGAAGCTTTCTTT.

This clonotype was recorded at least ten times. CDR3 bases: TGTGCCAGCAGCGTAGGTCCAGGTTCCTACGAGCAGTACTTC. This codes for CASSVGPGSYEQYF. V and J are TRBV9 and TRBJ2-7; no firm D call. Germline CDR1 reads SGDLS; CDR2 reads YYNGEE. Deletions cut 0 bases from V and 1 base from J, with 8 bases between. The CDR3 consists of 14 residues.

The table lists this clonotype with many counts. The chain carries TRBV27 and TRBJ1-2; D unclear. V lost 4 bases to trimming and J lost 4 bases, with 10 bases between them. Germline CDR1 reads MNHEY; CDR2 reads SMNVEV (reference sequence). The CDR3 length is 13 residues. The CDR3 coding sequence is TGTGCCAGCAGTTCAGGCAGAGTCTATGGCTACACCTTC. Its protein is CASSSGRVYGYTF.

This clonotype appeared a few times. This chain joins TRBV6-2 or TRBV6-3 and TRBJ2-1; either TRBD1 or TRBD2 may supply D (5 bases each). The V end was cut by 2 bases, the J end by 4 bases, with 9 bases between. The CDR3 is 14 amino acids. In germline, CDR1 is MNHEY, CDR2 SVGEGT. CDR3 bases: TGTGCCAGCAGTTACCCGGGGCTGTACAATGAGCAGTTCTTC. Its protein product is CASSYPGLYNEQFF.

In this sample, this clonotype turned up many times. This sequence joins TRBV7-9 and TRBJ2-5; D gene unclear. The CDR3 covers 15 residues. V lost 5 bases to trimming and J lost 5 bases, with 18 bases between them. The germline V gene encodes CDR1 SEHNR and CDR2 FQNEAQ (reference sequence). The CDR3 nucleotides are TGTGCCAGCAGCCATACTTGGGTCCGCGTGGAGACCCAGTACTTC. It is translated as CASSHTWVRVETQYF.

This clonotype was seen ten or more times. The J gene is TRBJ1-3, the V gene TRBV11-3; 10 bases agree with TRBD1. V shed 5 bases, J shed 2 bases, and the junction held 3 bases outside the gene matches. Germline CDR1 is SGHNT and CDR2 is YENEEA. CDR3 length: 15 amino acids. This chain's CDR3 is CASSPDRGAGNTIYF. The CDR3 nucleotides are TGTGCCAGCAGCCCGGACAGGGGGGCTGGAAACACCATATATTTT.

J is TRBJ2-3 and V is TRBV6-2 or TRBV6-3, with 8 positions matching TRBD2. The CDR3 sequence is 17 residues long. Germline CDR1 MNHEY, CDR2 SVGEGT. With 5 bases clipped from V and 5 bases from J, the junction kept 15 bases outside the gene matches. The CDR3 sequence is CASSRALGRAGGDTQYF. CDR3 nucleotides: TGTGCCAGCAGTAGGGCACTCGGGAGGGCCGGGGGAGATACGCAGTATTTT.

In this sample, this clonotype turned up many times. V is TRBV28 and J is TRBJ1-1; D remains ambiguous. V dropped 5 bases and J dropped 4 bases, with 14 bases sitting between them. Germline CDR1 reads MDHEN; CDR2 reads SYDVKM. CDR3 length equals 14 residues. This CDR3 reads CASSILGRSTEAFF. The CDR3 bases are TGTGCCAGCAGTATATTAGGGAGGTCCACTGAAGCTTTCTTT.

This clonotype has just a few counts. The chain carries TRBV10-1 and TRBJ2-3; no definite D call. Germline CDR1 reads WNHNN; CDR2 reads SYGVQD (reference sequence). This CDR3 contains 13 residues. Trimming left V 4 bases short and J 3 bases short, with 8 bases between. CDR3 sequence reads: CASSAPGTDTQYF. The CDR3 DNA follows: TGCGCCAGCAGTGCCCCCGGAACAGATACGCAGTATTTT.

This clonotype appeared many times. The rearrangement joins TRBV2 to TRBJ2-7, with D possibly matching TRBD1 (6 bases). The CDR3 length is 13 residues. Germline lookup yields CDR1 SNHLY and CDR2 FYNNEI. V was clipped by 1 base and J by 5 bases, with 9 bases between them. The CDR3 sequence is CASSEVAGDEQYF. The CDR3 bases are TGTGCCAGCAGTGAAGTCGCAGGGGACGAGCAGTACTTC.

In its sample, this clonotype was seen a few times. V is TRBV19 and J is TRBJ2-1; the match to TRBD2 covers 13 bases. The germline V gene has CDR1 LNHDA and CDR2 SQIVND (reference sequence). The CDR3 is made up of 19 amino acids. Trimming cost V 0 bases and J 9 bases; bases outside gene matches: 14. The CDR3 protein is CASSIDSGGLAGARSEQFF. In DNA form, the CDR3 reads TGTGCCAGTAGTATAGATAGCGGCGGACTAGCGGGAGCAAGGAGTGAGCAGTTCTTC.

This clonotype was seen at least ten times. This CDR3 is CASSSPINYNTGDNSYEQYF. Here the CDR3 DNA reads TGTGCCAGCAGTTCCCCAATCAACTACAATACAGGGGACAACTCCTACGAGCAGTACTTC. The chain carries TRBV12-3 or TRBV12-4 and TRBJ2-7; 7 nucleotides line up with TRBD1. Trimming at V came to 4 bases and at J to 0 bases, leaving 21 bases not matched to a gene. The CDR3 is 20 amino acids.

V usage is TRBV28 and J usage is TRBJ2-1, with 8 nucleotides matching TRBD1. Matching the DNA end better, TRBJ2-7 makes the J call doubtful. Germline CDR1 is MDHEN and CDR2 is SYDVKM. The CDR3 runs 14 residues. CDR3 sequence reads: CASQDRVGYNEQYF. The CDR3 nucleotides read TGTGCCAGCCAGGACAGGGTGGGATACAATGAGCAGTACTTC.

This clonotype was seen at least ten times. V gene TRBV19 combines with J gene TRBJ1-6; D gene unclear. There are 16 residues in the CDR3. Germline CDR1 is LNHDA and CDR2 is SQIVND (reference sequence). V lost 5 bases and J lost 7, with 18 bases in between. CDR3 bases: TGTGCCAGTAGTCGTGTCCTCAGGACGGTGAATTCACCCCTCCACTTT. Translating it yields CASSRVLRTVNSPLHF.

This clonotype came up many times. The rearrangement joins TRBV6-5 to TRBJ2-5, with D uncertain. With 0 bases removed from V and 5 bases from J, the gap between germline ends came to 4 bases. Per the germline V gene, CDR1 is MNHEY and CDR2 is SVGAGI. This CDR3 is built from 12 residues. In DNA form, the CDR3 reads TGTGCCAGCAGTTACTCTTCTGAGACCCAGTACTTC. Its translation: CASSYSSETQYF.

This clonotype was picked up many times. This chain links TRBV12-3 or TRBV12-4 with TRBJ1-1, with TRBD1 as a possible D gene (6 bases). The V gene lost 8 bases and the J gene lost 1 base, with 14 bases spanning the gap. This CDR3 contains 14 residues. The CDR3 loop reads CASSRTAGNTEAFF. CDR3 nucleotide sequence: TGTGCCAGCTCAAGGACAGCGGGGAACACTGAAGCTTTCTTT.

The CDR3 nucleotides read TGTGCCAGTACCCAAGCTCCGGGGCCCAACAATCAGCCCCAGCATTTT. This gives the protein CASTQAPGPNNQPQHF. The chain is built from TRBV19 and TRBJ1-5, with a tentative D call TRBD1 (5 bases). The germline V gene has CDR1 LNHDA and CDR2 SQIVND (reference sequence). This CDR3 has 16 residues. Trimming removed 7 bases from V and 3 bases from J, with 19 bases in between.

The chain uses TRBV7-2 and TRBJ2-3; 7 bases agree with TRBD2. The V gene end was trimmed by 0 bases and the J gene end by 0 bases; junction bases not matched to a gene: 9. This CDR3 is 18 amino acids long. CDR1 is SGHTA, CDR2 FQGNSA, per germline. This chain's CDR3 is CASSLAGGGLGSTDTQYF. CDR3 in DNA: TGTGCCAGCAGCTTAGCGGGGGGGGGGTTGGGGAGCACAGATACGCAGTATTTT.

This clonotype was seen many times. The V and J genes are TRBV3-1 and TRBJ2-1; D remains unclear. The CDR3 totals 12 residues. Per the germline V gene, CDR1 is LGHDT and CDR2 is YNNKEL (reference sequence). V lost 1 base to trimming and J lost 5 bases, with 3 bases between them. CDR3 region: CASSQVDNEQFF. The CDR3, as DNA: TGTGCCAGCAGCCAAGTTGACAATGAGCAGTTCTTC.

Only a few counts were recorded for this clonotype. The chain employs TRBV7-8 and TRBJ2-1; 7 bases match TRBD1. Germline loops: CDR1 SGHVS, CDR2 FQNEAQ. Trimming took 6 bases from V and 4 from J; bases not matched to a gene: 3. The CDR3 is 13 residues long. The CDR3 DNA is TGTGCCAGCAGGGGACAGTTATACAATGAGCAGTTCTTC. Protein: CASRGQLYNEQFF.

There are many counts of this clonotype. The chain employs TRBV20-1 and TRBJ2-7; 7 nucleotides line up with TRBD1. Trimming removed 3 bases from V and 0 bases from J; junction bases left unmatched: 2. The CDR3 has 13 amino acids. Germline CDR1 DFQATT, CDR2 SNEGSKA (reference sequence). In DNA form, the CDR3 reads TGCAGTGCTAGTCCAGGGGGCTCCTACGAGCAGTACTTC. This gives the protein CSASPGGSYEQYF.

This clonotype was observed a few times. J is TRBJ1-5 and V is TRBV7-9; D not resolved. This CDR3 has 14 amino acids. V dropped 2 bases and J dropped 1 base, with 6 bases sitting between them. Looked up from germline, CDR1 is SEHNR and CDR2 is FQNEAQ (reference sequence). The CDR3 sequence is CASSLTESNQPQHF. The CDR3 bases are TGTGCCAGCAGCTTAACGGAGAGCAATCAGCCCCAGCATTTT. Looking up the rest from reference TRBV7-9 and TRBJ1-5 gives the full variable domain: DTGVSQNPRHKITKRGQNVTFRCDPISEHNRLYWYRQTLGQGPEFLTYFQNEAQLEKSRLLSDRFSAERPKGSFSTLEIQRTEQGDSAMYLCASSLTESNQPQHFGDGTRLSIL.

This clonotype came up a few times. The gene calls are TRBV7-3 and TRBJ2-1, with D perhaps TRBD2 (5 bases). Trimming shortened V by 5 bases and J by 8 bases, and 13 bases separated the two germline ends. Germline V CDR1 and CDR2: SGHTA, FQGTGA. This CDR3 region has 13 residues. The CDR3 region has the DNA TGTGCCAGCAGCCGCGGGCCAGCCCATGAGCAGTTCTTC. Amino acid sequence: CASSRGPAHEQFF.

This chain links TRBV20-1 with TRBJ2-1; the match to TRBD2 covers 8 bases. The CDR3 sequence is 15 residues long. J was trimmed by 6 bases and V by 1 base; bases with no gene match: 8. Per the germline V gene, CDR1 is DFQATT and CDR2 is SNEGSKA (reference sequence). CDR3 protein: CSARGLAGPCNEQFF. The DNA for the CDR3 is TGCAGTGCTAGAGGTCTAGCGGGCCCTTGCAATGAGCAGTTCTTC.

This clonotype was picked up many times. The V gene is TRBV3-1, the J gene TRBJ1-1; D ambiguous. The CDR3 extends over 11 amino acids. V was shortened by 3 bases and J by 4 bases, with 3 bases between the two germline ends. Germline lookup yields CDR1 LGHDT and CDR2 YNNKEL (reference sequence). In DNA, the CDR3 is TGTGCCAGCAGCCAGGCCACTGAAGCTTTCTTT. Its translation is CASSQATEAFF.

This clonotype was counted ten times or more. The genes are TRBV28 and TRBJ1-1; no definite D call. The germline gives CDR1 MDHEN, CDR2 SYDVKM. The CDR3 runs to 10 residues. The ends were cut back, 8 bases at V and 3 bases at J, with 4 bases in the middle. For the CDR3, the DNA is TGTGCCAGCGGTTACACTGAAGCTTTCTTT. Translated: CASGYTEAFF.